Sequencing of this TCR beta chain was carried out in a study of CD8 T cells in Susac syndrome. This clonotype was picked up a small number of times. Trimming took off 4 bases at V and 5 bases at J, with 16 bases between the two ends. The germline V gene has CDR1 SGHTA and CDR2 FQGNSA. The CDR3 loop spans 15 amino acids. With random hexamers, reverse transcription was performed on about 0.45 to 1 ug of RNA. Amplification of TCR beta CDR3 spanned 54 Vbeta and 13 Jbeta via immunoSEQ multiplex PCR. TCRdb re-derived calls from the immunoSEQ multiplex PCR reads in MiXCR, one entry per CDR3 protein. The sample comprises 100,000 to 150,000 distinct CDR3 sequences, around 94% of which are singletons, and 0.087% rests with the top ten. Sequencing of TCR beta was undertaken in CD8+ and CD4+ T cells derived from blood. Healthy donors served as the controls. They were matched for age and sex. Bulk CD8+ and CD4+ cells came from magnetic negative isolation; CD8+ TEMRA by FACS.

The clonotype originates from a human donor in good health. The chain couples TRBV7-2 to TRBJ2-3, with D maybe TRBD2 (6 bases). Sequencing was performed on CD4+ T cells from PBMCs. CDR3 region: CASSSGQLAGDTQYF. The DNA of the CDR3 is TGTGCCAGCAGCTCAGGCCAACTAGCTGGAGATACGCAGTATTTT.